The rows below give T cell receptor beta chains drawn from one sample of a study of response to subunit inactivated influenza vaccine. TCRdb re-derived calls from the RT-PCR reads in MiXCR, one entry per CDR3 protein. The table includes a few hundred thousand distinct CDR3 sequences, about 15% detected once. Sample: PBMCs from blood, taken approximately 12 days after vaccination. The source is a middle-aged man who received an inactivated influenza vaccine. Each CDR3 is given with its conserved first and last residue. The order of the fields is clone size, J gene, D gene, V gene, CDR3 DNA, CDR3 protein. The D gene is left open where the match is weak. Expanded clones are given a class, and other clones once, few, many or no size at all.

size: few; J: TRBJ2-3; D: TRBD2; V: TRBV2; DNA: TGTGCCAGCCCCAGAGCGGGAGTAGCAGATACGCAGTATTTT; CDR3: CASPRAGVADTQYF
size: few; J: TRBJ2-1; D: -; V: TRBV24-1; DNA: TGTGCCACCAGTGATTTTCCCCGCAATGAGCAGTTCTTC; CDR3: CATSDFPRNEQFF
size: many; J: TRBJ2-5; D: -; V: TRBV18; DNA: TGTGCCAGCTCACCAGGTGCAGGAGTTGGTGAGACCCAGTACTTC; CDR3: CASSPGAGVGETQYF
size: few; J: TRBJ1-1; D: -; V: TRBV29-1; DNA: TGCAGCGTTGAGAGGAGTGGCACTGAAGCTTTCTTT; CDR3: CSVERSGTEAFF
size: many; J: TRBJ2-1; D: -; V: TRBV12-3/TRBV12-4; DNA: TGTGCCAGCAGTTTCGGATCCGCCAATGAGCAGTTCTTC; CDR3: CASSFGSANEQFF
size: -; J: TRBJ1-5; D: -; V: TRBV5-1; DNA: TGCGCCAGCAGCCTCACCGGGACCTACAATCAGCCCCAGCATTTT; CDR3: CASSLTGTYNQPQHF
size: few; J: TRBJ1-2; D: -; V: TRBV7-9; DNA: TGTGCCAGCAGCTTGATTAACTATGGCTACACCTTC; CDR3: CASSLINYGYTF
size: few; J: TRBJ2-7; D: -; V: TRBV28; DNA: TGTGCCAGCACAGGCAAATCCTACGAGCAGTACTTC; CDR3: CASTGKSYEQYF
size: few; J: TRBJ1-2; D: TRBD1; V: TRBV29-1; DNA: TGCAGCGTTTACAGGGGCTATGGCTACACCTTC; CDR3: CSVYRGYGYTF
size: few; J: TRBJ2-5; D: -; V: TRBV7-9; DNA: TGTGCCAGCAGCTTAGCATCGCGGGTCGAGACCCAGTACTTC; CDR3: CASSLASRVETQYF
size: few; J: TRBJ2-7; D: -; V: TRBV4-1; DNA: TGCGCCAGCAGCCAAGAGCGAAGGGGTGGGAACGAGCAGTACTTC; CDR3: CASSQERRGGNEQYF
size: few; J: TRBJ2-1; D: TRBD1; V: TRBV28; DNA: TGTGCCAGCAGTCACAGGGGATACCCCTACAATGAGCAGTTCTTC; CDR3: CASSHRGYPYNEQFF
size: -; J: TRBJ2-7; D: -; V: TRBV20-1; DNA: TGCAGTGCTAGAGATCTGACAGGAGTATCCTACGAGCAGTACTTC; CDR3: CSARDLTGVSYEQYF